These 20 T cell receptor beta chains came from one sample sequenced in a study of shared T cell receptors in the human thymus. Profiling relied on immunoSEQ multiplex PCR, and the TCRdb table lists in-frame clones only, not all of them. The table shows 550,000 to 800,000 clones, with 70% to 90% occurring only once. These data were likewise used in another study, on human thymus T cells.

Sequencing input: thymocytes. The receptors stem from a girl under three years old with a congenital heart defect.

The sample holds a few counts of this clone. The rearrangement joins TRBV4-1 to TRBJ2-7; a weak D match, TRBD1 (7 bases). The V gene's germline CDR1 is MGHRA and CDR2 YSYEKL. The ends were cut back, 0 bases at V and 4 bases at J, with 19 bases in the middle. The CDR3 loop spans 17 amino acids. This CDR3 is CASSQDGRDRLMYEQYF. In nucleotides, the CDR3 is TGCGCCAGCAGCCAAGACGGGCGGGACAGACTAATGTACGAGCAGTACTTC.

This chain links TRBV5-5 with TRBJ1-1; 8 nucleotides line up with TRBD1. Germline V gene data show CDR1 as SGHKS and CDR2 as YYEKEE (reference sequence). This CDR3 region has 18 residues. V shed 7 bases and J 5 bases; nucleotides not matched to a gene: 22. DNA for the CDR3: TGTGCCAGCGAACTTGGGGGGGTCAGGGGGCGCCGAAAGACTGAAGCTTTCTTT. It codes for CASELGGVRGRRKTEAFF.

The chain has TRBV6-1 and TRBJ2-5; 7 bases align to TRBD2. V lost 8 bases and J lost 5; bases outside the gene matches: 2. This CDR3 contains 11 residues. Germline V lookup: CDR1 MNHNS, CDR2 SASEGT. This CDR3 reads CASGGVETQYF. The CDR3 DNA follows: TGTGCCAGCGGGGGGGTGGAGACCCAGTACTTC.

The rearrangement uses TRBV5-6 and TRBJ2-1; TRBD1 aligns across 9 bases. The CDR3 loop spans 15 amino acids. Trimming cost V 4 bases and J 12 bases; bases outside gene matches: 14. Germline V gene lookup returns CDR1 SGHDT and CDR2 YYEEEE. CDR3 amino acids: CASSPQGANNPRQFF. The CDR3 region has the DNA TGTGCCAGCAGCCCACAGGGGGCAAACAACCCGAGGCAGTTCTTC.

The chain recombines TRBV9 with TRBJ1-1; D might be TRBD1 (5 bases). Germline CDR1 reads SGDLS; CDR2 reads YYNGEE. The CDR3 extends over 14 amino acids. Trimming stripped 0 bases from V and 5 bases from J, with 11 bases between. The CDR3 loop is CASSVAGAGTEAFF. CDR3 coding DNA: TGTGCCAGCAGCGTAGCCGGGGCGGGGACTGAAGCTTTCTTT.

This chain uses TRBV6-6 with TRBJ2-5; 10 bases are a match to TRBD1. CDR3 length: 16 amino acids. CDR1 is MNHNY and CDR2 is SVGAGI in the germline V gene (reference sequence). The V gene end was trimmed by 4 bases and the J gene end by 4 bases; junction bases not matched to a gene: 9. This CDR3 is CASSSRTGGHRETQYF. In nucleotides, the CDR3 is TGTGCCAGCAGTTCACGGACAGGGGGGCATCGAGAGACCCAGTACTTC.

The V call is TRBV28, the J call TRBJ2-4; 8 bases map to TRBD1. The CDR3 length is 14 residues. Germline V gene sequence: CDR1 MDHEN, CDR2 SYDVKM. Germline trimming cut 8 bases from V and 8 bases from J; bases unmatched to any gene: 11. CDR3 sequence (DNA): TGTGCCAGCGGGTCCGGGACAGGTGGCGACATTCAGTACTTC. Amino acids: CASGSGTGGDIQYF.

The chain carries TRBV5-6 and TRBJ2-4, with a possible D match to TRBD1 (5 bases). The V end was cut by 4 bases, the J end by 6 bases, with 20 bases between. CDR3 length: 16 residues. Per the germline V gene, CDR1 is SGHDT and CDR2 is YYEEEE. Here the CDR3 DNA reads TGTGCCAGCAGCGGGGCTATAAAGGGTGTAGTAAACATTCAGTACTTC. Its translation is CASSGAIKGVVNIQYF.

The genes are TRBV12-5 and TRBJ1-2, with D possibly being TRBD1 (5 bases). This CDR3 region has 18 residues. The V and J ends lost 0 bases and 7 bases respectively, with 24 bases between them. CDR1 is LGHNT and CDR2 is FRNRAP in the germline V gene. The CDR3 spells CASGLVPHRTGGAGGYTF. As DNA, the CDR3 is TGTGCTAGTGGTTTGGTACCCCACCGTACAGGAGGGGCAGGTGGCTACACCTTC.

The chain carries TRBV7-6 and TRBJ2-1; 8 bases are a match to TRBD1. J lost 2 bases, V lost 4 bases, and 10 bases had no gene match. Germline V gene data show CDR1 as SGHVS and CDR2 as FNYEAQ. This CDR3 has 17 amino acids. The CDR3 loop reads CASSSRQGRGAYNEQFF. Here the CDR3 DNA reads TGTGCCAGCAGCTCCAGACAGGGGCGCGGCGCCTACAATGAGCAGTTCTTC.

This clone was seen a few times. V is TRBV28 and J is TRBJ1-3, with D possibly TRBD1 on 5 matching bases. V was shortened by 5 bases and J by 5 bases, with 13 bases between the two germline ends. This CDR3 comprises 14 residues. In germline, CDR1 is MDHEN, CDR2 SYDVKM. The CDR3 DNA reads as TGTGCCAGCAGTCTGGACAAGCCTAGAAACACCATATATTTT. Translating gives CASSLDKPRNTIYF.

The gene calls are TRBV5-4 and TRBJ2-7, with a tentative D call TRBD1 (6 bases). This CDR3 contains 17 residues. CDR1 and CDR2 from the germline V gene are SGHNT and YYREEE (reference sequence). V lost 2 bases and J 5 bases, leaving 23 bases between the germline ends. The CDR3: CASSFKGNRVKVDEQYF. The CDR3 DNA reads as TGTGCCAGCAGCTTTAAGGGGAACAGGGTGAAGGTGGACGAGCAGTACTTC.

The V gene is TRBV4-3, the J gene TRBJ1-3; D not certain. V was cut by 2 bases and J by 0 bases, with 11 bases left in between. Germline lookup yields CDR1 LGHNA and CDR2 YSLEER. This CDR3 has 16 residues. The CDR3 DNA reads as TGCGCCAGCAGCCAAATCGAAGCGTCCTCTGGAAACACCATATATTTT. Translating gives CASSQIEASSGNTIYF.

The chain recombines TRBV6-1 with TRBJ1-5; a possible D gene is TRBD1 (5 bases). V was shortened by 4 bases and J by 4 bases, with 11 bases between the two germline ends. From germline, CDR1 is MNHNS and CDR2 SASEGT. This CDR3 region has 14 residues. The CDR3, as DNA: TGTGCCAGCAGTGCCGGACACACGAATCAGCCCCAGCATTTT. Protein product: CASSAGHTNQPQHF.

This chain joins TRBV7-2 and TRBJ1-2, with 9 bases identical to TRBD1. Unmatched junction bases numbered 14, after V lost 5 bases and J lost 4 bases. This CDR3 is 17 amino acids long. The germline V gene has CDR1 SGHTA and CDR2 FQGNSA. The CDR3 nucleotides read TGTGCCAGCAGCGATTCCGGGACAGGGTCTACCTTCTATGGCTACACCTTC. Protein sequence: CASSDSGTGSTFYGYTF.

The J gene is TRBJ2-2, the V gene TRBV10-1; D might be TRBD2 (6 bases). V gave up 6 bases and J gave up 3 bases, with 14 bases separating them. This CDR3 comprises 15 residues. Germline V gene data show CDR1 as WNHNN and CDR2 as SYGVQD (reference sequence). The CDR3 reads CASSHPSGHTGELFF. CDR3 coding DNA: TGCGCCAGCAGCCACCCCAGCGGGCACACCGGGGAGCTGTTTTTT.

The chain combines TRBV7-2 with TRBJ2-7, with 7 bases fitting TRBD2. Germline V gene sequence: CDR1 SGHTA, CDR2 FQGNSA. J gave up 2 bases and V 6 bases, and 7 bases lay outside the gene matches. This CDR3 region has 14 residues. The CDR3 DNA reads TGTGCCAGCAGGGACCCTAGCGGAACCTACGAGCAGTACTTC. It specifies CASRDPSGTYEQYF.

The chain couples TRBV4-2 to TRBJ1-4; 8 bases fit TRBD1. V lost 5 bases to trimming and J lost 1 base; unmatched junction nucleotides: 12. The CDR3 has 18 residues. Germline assignment: CDR1 LGHNA and CDR2 YNFKEQ. CDR3 nucleotide sequence: TGTGCCAGCAGCGCCCAAATTCTACAGGGGGGAACTAATGAAAAACTGTTTTTT. Translation: CASSAQILQGGTNEKLFF.

This chain joins TRBV28 and TRBJ1-2, with TRBD1 as a possible D gene (5 bases). In germline, CDR1 is MDHEN, CDR2 SYDVKM. The CDR3 length is 16 residues. V lost 5 bases, J lost 3 bases, and 19 bases lay in between. CDR3 nucleotides: TGTGCCAGCAGTCCCCTGCCAGGACAAATTTACTATGGCTACACCTTC. Translating gives CASSPLPGQIYYGYTF.

There are a few counts of this clone. Other DNA sequences from this sample encode an identical CDR3 as well. The chain joins TRBV27 to TRBJ1-6; tentatively, D is TRBD1 (5 bases). Germline CDR1 and CDR2: MNHEY and SMNVEV (reference sequence). CDR3 length equals 15 residues. Trimming took off 2 bases at V and 8 bases at J, with 13 bases between the two ends. The CDR3 loop is CASSLRPGVDSPLHF. The DNA for the CDR3 is TGTGCCAGCAGTTTAAGGCCGGGGGTGGATTCACCCCTCCACTTT.